A single sample is the source of the 22 T cell receptor beta chains below, sequenced in a study of vaccination and CD4 T cells after COVID-19. Treatment defined: approximately 9-day PBMC culture with coronavirus spike peptide pools or control peptides (ViraFEST assay). Cultured CD4+ T cell DNA was sequenced using the Oncomine TCR Beta short-read assay. In TCRdb, the PCR reads were re-called with MiXCR into one record per CDR3 protein. The profile shows approximately 19,000 distinct CDR3 sequences, about 60% of them singletons. For these TCRs, the target antigens are not known. Sequencing was performed on CD4+ T cells from blood, cultured in vitro. These receptor sequences come from a human donor who had recovered from COVID-19.

CDR3 nucleotide sequence: TGTGCCAGCAGCTTAACTCGGACAGGCTCCTACAATGAGCAGTTCTTC. Translation: CASSLTRTGSYNEQFF. V and J are TRBV7-3 and TRBJ2-1, with TRBD1 matching over 7 bases. The ends lost 0 bases at V and 0 bases at J; junction bases unmatched: 2. The CDR3 sequence is 16 residues long. Germline-derived CDR1 and CDR2 are SGHTA and FQGTGA.

This chain connects TRBV11-1 to TRBJ2-3; 16 nucleotides match TRBD2. This CDR3 comprises 15 residues. The germline gives CDR1 SGHAT, CDR2 FQDESV (reference sequence). V shed 5 bases, J shed 6 bases, and the junction held 2 bases outside the gene matches. In DNA, the CDR3 is TGTGCCAGCAGCCTGGGACTAGCGGGGGGGGATACGCAGTATTTT. This encodes CASSLGLAGGDTQYF.

J is TRBJ2-6 and V is TRBV20-1; 8 bases match TRBD1. The CDR3 has 14 amino acids. Germline lookup yields CDR1 DFQATT and CDR2 SNEGSKA (reference sequence). After removal of 3 bases from V and 6 bases from J, the junction contained 4 bases not matched to a gene. CDR3 bases: TGCAGTGCTAGGTGGCAGGGGGCGGCCAACGTCCTGACTTTC. Protein: CSARWQGAANVLTF.

The chain employs TRBV5-4 and TRBJ1-1, with D perhaps matching TRBD1 (5 bases). The CDR3 contains 12 residues. V was cut by 4 bases and J by 8 bases, with 12 bases left in between. The germline gives CDR1 SGHNT, CDR2 YYREEE (reference sequence). This CDR3 reads CASSPTRGEAFF. The CDR3 DNA is TGTGCCAGCAGCCCCACTCGGGGCGAAGCTTTCTTT.

Written as DNA, the CDR3 is TGTGCCAGCAGACCTTACCCCCAGGCTCGGCGGGAGGGGCAAGAGACCCAGTACTTC. Residues: CASRPYPQARREGQETQYF. The V gene is TRBV6-1, the J gene TRBJ2-5, with 9 bases identical to TRBD2. Trimming cost V 6 bases and J 2 bases; bases outside gene matches: 19. The CDR3 contains 19 residues. CDR1 and CDR2 from the germline V gene are MNHNS and SASEGT.

The rearrangement links TRBV18 to TRBJ2-7; 8 nucleotides agree with TRBD2. V was clipped by 5 bases and J by 1 base; unmatched bases: 19. The CDR3 has 19 residues. Germline CDR1 reads KGHSH; CDR2 reads LQKENI. As DNA, the CDR3 is TGTGCCAGCTCATCTTTCCTAGACTTTAGCGGGAAGATTTCCTACGAGCAGTACTTC. Protein: CASSSFLDFSGKISYEQYF. The whole variable domain, remainder taken from reference TRBV18 and TRBJ2-7, is NAGVMQNPRHLVRRRGQEARLRCSPMKGHSHVYWYRQLPEEGLKFMVYLQKENIIDESGMPKERFSAEFPKEGPSILRIQQVVRGDSAAYFCASSSFLDFSGKISYEQYFGPGTRLTVT.

The genes are TRBV18 and TRBJ1-2, with D hard to call. CDR1 and CDR2 from the germline V gene are KGHSH and LQKENI. V was clipped by 1 base and J by 3 bases, with 12 bases between them. The CDR3 spans 15 residues. CDR3 bases: TGTGCCAGCTCACCACGGAGAATGAACTACTATGGCTACACCTTC. Its protein is CASSPRRMNYYGYTF.

The chain employs TRBV27 and TRBJ2-1, with 16 bases that match TRBD2. Trimming cost V 1 base and J 10 bases; bases outside gene matches: 7. Germline V gene sequence: CDR1 MNHEY, CDR2 SMNVEV (reference sequence). This CDR3 spans 17 amino acids. The CDR3 coding sequence is TGTGCCAGCAGTTTATTAGGGACTAGCGGGAGGGGAGGGGAGCAGTTCTTC. This encodes CASSLLGTSGRGGEQFF.

There are a few counts of this clonotype. The chain joins TRBV2 to TRBJ1-1, with D possibly TRBD1 on 6 matching bases. Germline CDR1 and CDR2: SNHLY and FYNNEI. The CDR3 totals 13 residues. V dropped 6 bases and J dropped 4 bases, with 12 bases sitting between them. CDR3: CASRPSQGTEAFF. The CDR3 DNA reads as TGTGCCAGCAGGCCCTCACAGGGCACTGAAGCTTTCTTT.

The chain employs TRBV9 and TRBJ1-2, with D possibly matching TRBD1 (5 bases). V was clipped by 7 bases and J by 5 bases, with 12 bases between them. The CDR3 is 12 amino acids. Germline V CDR1 and CDR2: SGDLS, YYNGEE. This CDR3 is CASGARGYGYTF. In nucleotides, the CDR3 is TGTGCCAGCGGGGCCCGAGGGTATGGCTACACCTTC.

There are a few counts of this clonotype. This rearrangement joins TRBV2 to TRBJ2-5; D is ambiguous. V lost 4 bases to trimming and J lost 10 bases, with 7 bases between them. Germline V gives CDR1 SNHLY, CDR2 FYNNEI. This CDR3 has 10 amino acids. The CDR3 sequence is CASSATSQYF. The CDR3 DNA follows: TGTGCCAGCAGTGCGACGAGCCAGTACTTC.

This clonotype occurred a few times. This sequence joins TRBV28 and TRBJ1-3; D may be TRBD1 (5 bases). The CDR3 is 13 residues long. V lost 6 bases, J lost 4 bases, and 10 bases lay in between. Germline lookup yields CDR1 MDHEN and CDR2 SYDVKM. CDR3 in amino acids: CASRDMGGNTIYF. Here the CDR3 DNA reads TGTGCCAGCAGGGACATGGGAGGAAACACCATATATTTT.

The genes are TRBV20-1 and TRBJ1-5; TRBD1 might be the D (6 bases). Trimming took off 5 bases at V and 5 bases at J, with 22 bases between the two ends. CDR3 size: 16 residues. Germline V gene data show CDR1 as DFQATT and CDR2 as SNEGSKA (reference sequence). The chain's CDR3 is CSARSPGQGAYQPQHF. The CDR3, as DNA: TGCAGTGCTCGATCACCGGGACAAGGGGCTTATCAGCCCCAGCATTTT.

This clonotype has a handful of counts. CDR3 sequence: CASSKRWREMSTDTQYF. CDR3 DNA sequence: TGTGCCAGCAGCAAACGATGGCGGGAGATGAGTACAGATACGCAGTATTTT. The rearrangement joins TRBV21-1 to TRBJ2-3; the D call of TRBD2 is as the table states it, not checked on the DNA. TRBV21-1 represents a pseudogene. The CDR3 is 17 residues long.

This clonotype was seen a few times. The J gene is TRBJ1-2, the V gene TRBV30; D is unresolved. The V and J ends lost 7 bases and 1 base respectively, with 10 bases between them. CDR3 length: 12 amino acids. Germline CDR1 reads GTSNPN; CDR2 reads SVGIG (reference sequence). The CDR3 spells CALALNNYGYTF. CDR3 coding DNA: TGTGCCTTAGCACTGAATAACTATGGCTACACCTTC.

The chain links TRBV7-2 to TRBJ1-2; D remains ambiguous. V was clipped by 5 bases and J by 2 bases, with 21 bases between them. Germline values: CDR1 SGHTA, CDR2 FQGNSA. The CDR3 is 17 amino acids. CDR3 sequence: CASSPMTPQTTNYGYTF. CDR3 in DNA: TGTGCCAGCAGCCCTATGACACCTCAGACAACAAACTATGGCTACACCTTC.

CDR3 sequence: CASSDLANTGELFF. For the CDR3, the DNA is TGTGCCAGCAGTGACTTGGCGAACACCGGGGAGCTGTTTTTT. The J gene is TRBJ2-2, the V gene TRBV6-4, with no clear D. Trimming shortened V by 1 base and J by 0 bases, and 3 bases separated the two germline ends. CDR3 length: 14 amino acids. From germline, CDR1 is MRHNA and CDR2 SNTAGT.

V and J are TRBV28 and TRBJ1-2, with a possible D match to TRBD1 (5 bases). The CDR3 contains 14 residues. Trimming shortened V by 2 bases and J by 7 bases, and 14 bases separated the two germline ends. Germline V gene sequence: CDR1 MDHEN, CDR2 SYDVKM. CDR3 in amino acids: CASSLGFAGSGYTF. The CDR3 region has the DNA TGTGCCAGCAGTTTAGGGTTTGCAGGGAGTGGCTACACCTTC.

This clonotype was detected only once. The CDR3 reads CASSPWGTGEQETQYF. The CDR3 DNA is TGTGCCAGCAGTCCATGGGGGACAGGGGAACAAGAGACCCAGTACTTC. V and J are TRBV28 and TRBJ2-5; TRBD1 matches at 10 bases. This CDR3 has 16 residues. CDR1 is MDHEN, CDR2 SYDVKM, per germline. V was clipped by 5 bases and J by 2 bases; unmatched bases: 8.

The chain has TRBV20-1 and TRBJ1-1; no clear D. The CDR3 is made up of 16 amino acids. Germline V gene lookup returns CDR1 DFQATT and CDR2 SNEGSKA (reference sequence). Trimming took 1 base from V and 1 from J, leaving 16 bases between them. The CDR3 DNA sequence: TGCAGTGCTAGAGGCGTACAGATCTGGGAGAACACTGAAGCTTTCTTT. It yields the protein CSARGVQIWENTEAFF.

The genes are TRBV19 and TRBJ2-4; tentatively, D is TRBD2 (5 bases). Germline V gives CDR1 LNHDA, CDR2 SQIVND (reference sequence). The CDR3 contains 14 residues. For the CDR3, the DNA is TGTGCGCACGGGAAAGTGACGGGGAAAAACATTCAGTACTTC. Amino acid sequence: CAHGKVTGKNIQYF.

The J gene is TRBJ1-4, the V gene TRBV2, with TRBD1 identical over 10 bases. The CDR3 covers 15 residues. The germline V gene encodes CDR1 SNHLY and CDR2 FYNNEI. Trimming at V came to 2 bases and at J to 5 bases, leaving 2 bases not matched to a gene. The DNA for the CDR3 is TGTGCCAGCAGTGAACGGGGACAGGGGAATGAAAAACTGTTTTTT. It translates to CASSERGQGNEKLFF.